What follows are 7 T cell receptor beta chains derived from one specimen sequenced in a study of T cell responses to AZD1222 COVID-19 vaccine. TCRdb's copy holds only in-frame clones and misses some; the assay was immunoSEQ multiplex PCR. In the table there are more than 95,000 clones, about 90% of which are singletons. Sample: peripheral blood, taken 28 days after the second AZD1222 dose. Source of these receptors: an adult who received the AZD1222 COVID-19 vaccine.

The V call is TRBV13, the J call TRBJ2-5; maybe TRBD1 (5 bases). The CDR3 contains 12 residues. V lost 5 bases and J 5 bases, leaving 9 bases between the germline ends. Germline V CDR1 and CDR2: PRHDT, FYEKMQ (reference sequence). CDR3 sequence (DNA): TGTGCCAGCAGCCCCCCAGGGGAGACCCAGTACTTC. Its translation is CASSPPGETQYF.

This clone was counted only a few times. The chain recombines TRBV21-1 with TRBJ2-5; the D call TRBD2 from the table was never checked on the DNA. TRBV21-1 is shown as a pseudogene. The CDR3 length is 17 residues. The CDR3 spells CASSTRRTSGGQETQYF. DNA of the CDR3: TGTGCCAGCAGCACACGACGGACTAGCGGGGGTCAAGAGACCCAGTACTTC.

The chain carries TRBV2 and TRBJ1-1; maybe TRBD1 (5 bases). V was cut by 1 base and J by 7 bases, with 13 bases left in between. The CDR3 spans 14 residues. The germline gives CDR1 SNHLY, CDR2 FYNNEI. In DNA form, the CDR3 reads TGTGCCAGCAGTGAAGGGACACCTCCCTTTGAAGCTTTCTTT. Protein product: CASSEGTPPFEAFF.

This chain uses TRBV5-1 with TRBJ1-1; D unclear. CDR3 length: 14 residues. In germline, CDR1 is SGHRS, CDR2 YFSETQ. V gave up 1 base and J gave up 5 bases, with 12 bases separating them. Written as DNA, the CDR3 is TGCGCCAGCAGCTTGACCCAGGTGGCGACTGAAGCTTTCTTT. Its protein is CASSLTQVATEAFF.

This rearrangement joins TRBV3-1 (or the pseudogene TRBV3-2) to TRBJ1-1, with D unresolved. The V and J ends lost 1 base and 5 bases respectively, with 11 bases between them. Germline V gives CDR1 LGHDT, CDR2 YNNKEL (reference sequence). The CDR3 spans 14 residues. CDR3 sequence reads: CASSQGDLGTEAFF. The CDR3 DNA sequence: TGTGCCAGCAGCCAAGGGGATTTGGGGACTGAAGCTTTCTTT.

This chain connects TRBV28 to TRBJ1-6; D unclear. The germline V and J ends were trimmed by 3 bases and 7 bases, with 7 bases remaining between them. Germline V gives CDR1 MDHEN, CDR2 SYDVKM. CDR3 length equals 13 residues. The CDR3 nucleotides are TGTGCCAGCAGTTTGTTGAGGAATTCACCCCTCCACTTT. Amino acids: CASSLLRNSPLHF. Filled out from reference TRBV28 and TRBJ1-6, the complete variable domain reads DVKVTQSSRYLVKRTGEKVFLECVQDMDHENMFWYRQDPGLGLRLIYFSYDVKMKEKGDIPEGYSVSREKKERFSLILESASTNQTSMYLCASSLLRNSPLHFGNGTRLTVT.

The chain is built from TRBV5-1 and TRBJ2-3; the match to TRBD2 covers 7 bases. Per germline, CDR1 SGHRS and CDR2 YFSETQ. The junction had 3 bases not matched to a gene; V was cut back by 0 bases and J by 2 bases. The CDR3 consists of 15 residues. The CDR3 bases are TGCGCCAGCAGCTTGGAGCGGGGCACCACAGATACGCAGTATTTT. It yields the protein CASSLERGTTDTQYF.